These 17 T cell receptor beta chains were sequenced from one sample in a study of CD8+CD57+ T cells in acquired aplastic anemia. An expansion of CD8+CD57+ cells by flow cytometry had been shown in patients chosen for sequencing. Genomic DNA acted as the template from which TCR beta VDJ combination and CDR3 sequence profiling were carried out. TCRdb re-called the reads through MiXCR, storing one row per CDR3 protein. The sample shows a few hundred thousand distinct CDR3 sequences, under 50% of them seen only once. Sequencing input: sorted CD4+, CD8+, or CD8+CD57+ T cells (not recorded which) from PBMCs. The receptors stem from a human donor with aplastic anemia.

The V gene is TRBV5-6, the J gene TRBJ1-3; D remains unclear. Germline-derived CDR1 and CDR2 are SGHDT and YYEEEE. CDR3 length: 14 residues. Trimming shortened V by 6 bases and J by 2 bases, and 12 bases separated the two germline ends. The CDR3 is CASTPEGAGNTIYF. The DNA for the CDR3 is TGTGCCAGCACCCCAGAAGGAGCTGGAAACACCATATATTTT.

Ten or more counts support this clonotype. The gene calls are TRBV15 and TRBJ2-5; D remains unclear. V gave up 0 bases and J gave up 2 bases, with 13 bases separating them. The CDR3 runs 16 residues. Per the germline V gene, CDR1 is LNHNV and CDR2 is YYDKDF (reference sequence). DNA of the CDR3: TGTGCCACCAGCAGAGATCTCGAGACTCTACAAGAGACCCAGTACTTC. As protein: CATSRDLETLQETQYF.

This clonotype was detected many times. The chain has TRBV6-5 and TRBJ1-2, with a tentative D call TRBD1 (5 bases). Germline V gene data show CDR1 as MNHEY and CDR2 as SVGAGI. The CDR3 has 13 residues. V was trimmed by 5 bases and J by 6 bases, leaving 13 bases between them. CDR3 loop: CASSPGSVDGYTF. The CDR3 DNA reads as TGTGCCAGCAGTCCAGGGTCGGTCGATGGCTACACCTTC.

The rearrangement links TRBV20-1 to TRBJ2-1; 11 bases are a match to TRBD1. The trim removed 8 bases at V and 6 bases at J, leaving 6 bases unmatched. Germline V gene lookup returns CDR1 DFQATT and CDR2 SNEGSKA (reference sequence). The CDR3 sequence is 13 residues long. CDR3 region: CSPAGTGGNEQFF. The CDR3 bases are TGCAGTCCTGCCGGGACAGGGGGCAATGAGCAGTTCTTC.

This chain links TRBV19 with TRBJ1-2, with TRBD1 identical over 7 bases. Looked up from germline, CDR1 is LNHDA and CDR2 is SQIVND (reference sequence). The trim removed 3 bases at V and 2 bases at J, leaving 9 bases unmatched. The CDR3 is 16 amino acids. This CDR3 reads CASSIGGQASNYGYTF. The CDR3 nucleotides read TGTGCCAGTAGTATCGGAGGACAGGCAAGCAACTATGGCTACACCTTC.

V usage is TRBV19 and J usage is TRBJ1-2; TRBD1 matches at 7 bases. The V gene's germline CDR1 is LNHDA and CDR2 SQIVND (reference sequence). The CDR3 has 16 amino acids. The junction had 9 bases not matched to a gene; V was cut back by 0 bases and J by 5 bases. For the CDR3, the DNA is TGTGCCAGTAGTATAGAGATTGGGCCGACAGGGTATGGCTACACCTTC. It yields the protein CASSIEIGPTGYGYTF. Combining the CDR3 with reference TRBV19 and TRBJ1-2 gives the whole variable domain DGGITQSPKYLFRKEGQNVTLSCEQNLNHDAMYWYRQDPGQGLRLIYYSQIVNDFQKGDIAEGYSVSREKKESFPLTVTSAQKNPTAFYLCASSIEIGPTGYGYTFGSGTRLTVV.

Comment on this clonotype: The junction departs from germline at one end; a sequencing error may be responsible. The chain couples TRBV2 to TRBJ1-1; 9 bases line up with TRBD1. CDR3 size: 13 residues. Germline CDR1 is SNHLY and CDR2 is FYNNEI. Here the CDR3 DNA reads TGTGCCAGCAGTGGGACAGGGGACACTGAAGCTTCCTTT. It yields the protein CASSGTGDTEASF.

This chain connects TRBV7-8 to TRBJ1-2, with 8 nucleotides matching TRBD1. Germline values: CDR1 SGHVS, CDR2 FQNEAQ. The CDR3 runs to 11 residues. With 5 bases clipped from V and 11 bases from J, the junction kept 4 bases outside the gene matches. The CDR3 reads CASSEGQEYTF. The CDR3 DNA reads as TGTGCCAGCAGCGAGGGACAGGAGTACACCTTC.

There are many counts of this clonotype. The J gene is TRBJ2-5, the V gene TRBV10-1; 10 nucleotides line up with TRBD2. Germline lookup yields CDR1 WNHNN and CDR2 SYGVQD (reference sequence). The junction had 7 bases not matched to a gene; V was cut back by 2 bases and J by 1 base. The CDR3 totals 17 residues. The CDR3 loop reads CASSEGSLAGVQETQYF. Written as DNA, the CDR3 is TGCGCCAGCAGTGAGGGCTCGCTAGCGGGGGTCCAAGAGACCCAGTACTTC.

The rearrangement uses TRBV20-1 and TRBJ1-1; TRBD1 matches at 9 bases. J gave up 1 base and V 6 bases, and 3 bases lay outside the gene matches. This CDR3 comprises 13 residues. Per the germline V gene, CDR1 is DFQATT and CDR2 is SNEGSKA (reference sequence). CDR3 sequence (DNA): TGCAGTGCGCAACAGGGGGCGAACACTGAAGCTTTCTTT. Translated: CSAQQGANTEAFF.

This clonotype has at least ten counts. CDR3 bases: TGTGCCAGCAGCTTAAAGACAGGGCCAGCAGCCAGGGCTTTCTTT. Translating it yields CASSLKTGPAARAFF. This chain joins TRBV7-9 and TRBJ1-1; TRBD1 matches 7 bases. Trimming cost V 2 bases and J 11 bases; bases outside gene matches: 14. The length of the CDR3 is 15 residues. Germline CDR1 and CDR2: SEHNR and FQNEAQ (reference sequence).

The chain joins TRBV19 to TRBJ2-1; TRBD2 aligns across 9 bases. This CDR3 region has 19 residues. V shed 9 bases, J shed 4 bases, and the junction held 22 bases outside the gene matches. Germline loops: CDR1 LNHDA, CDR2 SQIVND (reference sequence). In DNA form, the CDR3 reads TGTGCCAGCTCACCTGGGGAGCGGGGGGAAATCAGTGTGTACAATGAGCAGTTCTTC. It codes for CASSPGERGEISVYNEQFF.

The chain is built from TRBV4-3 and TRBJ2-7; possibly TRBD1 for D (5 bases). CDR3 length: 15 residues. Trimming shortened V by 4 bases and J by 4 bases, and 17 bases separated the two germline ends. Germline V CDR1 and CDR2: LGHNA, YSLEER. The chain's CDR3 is CASSRLRGAGYEQYF. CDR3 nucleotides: TGCGCCAGCAGCCGACTTAGGGGCGCAGGTTACGAGCAGTACTTC.

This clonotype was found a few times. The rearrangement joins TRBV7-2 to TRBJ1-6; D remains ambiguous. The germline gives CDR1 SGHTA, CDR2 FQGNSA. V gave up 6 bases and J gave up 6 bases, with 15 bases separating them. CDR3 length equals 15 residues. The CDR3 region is CASSKMEGINSPLHF. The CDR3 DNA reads TGTGCCAGCAGTAAAATGGAGGGCATTAATTCACCCCTCCACTTT.

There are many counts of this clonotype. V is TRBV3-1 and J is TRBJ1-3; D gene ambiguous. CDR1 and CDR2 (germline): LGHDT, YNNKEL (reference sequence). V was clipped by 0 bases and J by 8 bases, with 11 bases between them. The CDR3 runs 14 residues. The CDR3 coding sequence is TGTGCCAGCAGCCAAGAGAGGCAGGTCCACACCATATATTTT. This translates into CASSQERQVHTIYF. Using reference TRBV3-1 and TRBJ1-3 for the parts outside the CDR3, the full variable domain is DTAVSQTPKYLVTQMGNDKSIKCEQNLGHDTMYWYKQDSKKFLKIMFSYNNKELIINETVPNRFSPKSPDKAHLNLHINSLELGDSAVYFCASSQERQVHTIYFGEGSWLTVV.

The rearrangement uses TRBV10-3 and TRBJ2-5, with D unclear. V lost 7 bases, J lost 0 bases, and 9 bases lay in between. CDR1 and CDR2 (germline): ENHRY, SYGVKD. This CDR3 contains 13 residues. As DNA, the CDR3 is TGTGCCATCAAGGGCGGCAACCAAGAGACCCAGTACTTC. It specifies CAIKGGNQETQYF.

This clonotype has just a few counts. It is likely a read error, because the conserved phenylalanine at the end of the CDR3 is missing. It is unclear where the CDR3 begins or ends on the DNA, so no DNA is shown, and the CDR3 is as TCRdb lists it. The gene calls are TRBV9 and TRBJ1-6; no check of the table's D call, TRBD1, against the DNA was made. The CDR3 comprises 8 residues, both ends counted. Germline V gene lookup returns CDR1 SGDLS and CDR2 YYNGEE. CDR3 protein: CASSGGEI.